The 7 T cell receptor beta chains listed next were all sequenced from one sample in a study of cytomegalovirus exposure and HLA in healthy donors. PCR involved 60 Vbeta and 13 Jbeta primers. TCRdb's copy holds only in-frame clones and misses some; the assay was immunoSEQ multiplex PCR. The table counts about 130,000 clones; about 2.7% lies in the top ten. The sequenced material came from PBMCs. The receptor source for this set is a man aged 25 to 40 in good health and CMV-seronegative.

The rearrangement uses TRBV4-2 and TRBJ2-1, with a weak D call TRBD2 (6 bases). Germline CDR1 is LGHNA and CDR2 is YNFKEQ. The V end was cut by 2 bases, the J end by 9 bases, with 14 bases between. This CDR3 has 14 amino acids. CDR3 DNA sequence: TGTGCCAGCAGCCAAACGACTAGTGGGGTTGAGCAGTTCTTC. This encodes CASSQTTSGVEQFF.

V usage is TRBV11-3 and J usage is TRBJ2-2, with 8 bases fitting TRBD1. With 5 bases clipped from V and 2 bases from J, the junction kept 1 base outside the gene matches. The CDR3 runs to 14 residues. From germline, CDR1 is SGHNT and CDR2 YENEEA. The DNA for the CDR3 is TGTGCCAGCAGCGACAGGGGCAACACCGGGGAGCTGTTTTTT. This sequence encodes CASSDRGNTGELFF.

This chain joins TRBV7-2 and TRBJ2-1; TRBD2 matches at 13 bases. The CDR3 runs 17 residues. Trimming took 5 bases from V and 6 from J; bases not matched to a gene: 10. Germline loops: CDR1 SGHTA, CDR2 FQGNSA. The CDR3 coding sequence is TGTGCCAGCAGCCCGCTCGGACTAGCGGGAGTTGCCAATGAGCAGTTCTTC. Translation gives CASSPLGLAGVANEQFF.

CDR3 nucleotide sequence: TGTGCAAGTCGCTTAGGACTAGCCTACGAGCAGTACTTC. Translating gives CASRLGLAYEQYF. V gene TRBV12-2 combines with J gene TRBJ2-5; the table's D call, TRBD2, was not checked against the DNA. The DNA end favors TRBJ2-7, so the J call may be wrong. TRBV12-2 is annotated as a pseudogene. The CDR3 totals 13 residues.

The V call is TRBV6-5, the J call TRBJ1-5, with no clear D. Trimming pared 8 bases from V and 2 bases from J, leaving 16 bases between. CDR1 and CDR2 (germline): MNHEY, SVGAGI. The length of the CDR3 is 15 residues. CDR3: CASRLAGPGNQPQHF. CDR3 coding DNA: TGTGCCAGCCGACTAGCCGGACCGGGCAATCAGCCCCAGCATTTT.

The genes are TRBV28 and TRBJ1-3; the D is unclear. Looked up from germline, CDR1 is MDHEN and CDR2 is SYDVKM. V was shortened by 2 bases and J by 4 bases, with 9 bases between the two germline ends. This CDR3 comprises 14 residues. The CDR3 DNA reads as TGTGCCAGCAGTTTAAGTCAGGCCGGAAACACCATATATTTT. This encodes CASSLSQAGNTIYF.

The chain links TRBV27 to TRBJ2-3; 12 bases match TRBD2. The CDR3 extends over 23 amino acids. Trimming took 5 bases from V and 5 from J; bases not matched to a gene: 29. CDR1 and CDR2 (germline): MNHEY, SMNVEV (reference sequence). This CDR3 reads CASSPLNPDWTSGTVQKRDTQYF. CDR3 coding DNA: TGTGCCAGCAGTCCCCTTAATCCGGACTGGACTAGCGGGACCGTTCAGAAGAGAGATACGCAGTATTTT.